The TCR beta chain described here comes from a study of T cell responses to AZD1222 COVID-19 vaccine. CDR1 is SGHTA and CDR2 is FQGNSA in the germline V gene. The CDR3 runs 12 residues. With 6 bases removed from V and 7 bases from J, the gap between germline ends came to 13 bases. The assay was immunoSEQ multiplex PCR, and TCRdb's table has in-frame clones only and misses some. The sample records fewer than 150,000 clones, roughly nine tenths being singletons. This material consisted of peripheral blood, taken 28 days after the second AZD1222 dose. The rearrangement joins TRBV7-2 to TRBJ2-7; tentative D call: TRBD2 (6 bases). This TCR came from an adult who received the AZD1222 COVID-19 vaccine. In DNA, the CDR3 is TGTGCCAGCAGTCAAGCGGGCCGAGAGCAGTACTTC. Translating gives CASSQAGREQYF.